This TCR beta chain originates from a study of T cells expressing NK-cell markers. Across the whole study: Sorted T-cell subsets CD3+CD56+NKG2C+, CD3+CD56+NKG2C- and CD3+CD56-NKG2C+ were TCR beta-sequenced. Eight donors were sequenced, seven testing HCMV-seropositive and one testing seronegative.

Study results and caveats: The study found these clonotypes also leading the CD3+CD56-NKG2C+ fraction in four donors.

The authors made TCR beta cDNA libraries by 5'RACE template switching. This switching added a universal primer site and UMIs. TCRdb reworked the 5' RACE reads into one entry per CDR3 protein, no DNA. The sample totals 500,000 to 700,000 distinct CDR3 sequences. Comment on this clonotype: As yet, its antigen is unknown.

CDR3 size: 15 residues. Germline lookup yields CDR1 SQVTM and CDR2 ANQGSEA. The chain uses TRBV29-1 and TRBJ1-2; TCRdb lists TRBD1, though no DNA is available to test this call. Sequencing used blood T cells: a sorted CD56 or NKG2C T cell subset, CD4+ or CD8+ T cells, or bulk PBMC T cells (not recorded which). The sequence derives from a man aged 18 to 29 in good health. CDR3 in amino acids: CSVEDRTGENYGYTF.